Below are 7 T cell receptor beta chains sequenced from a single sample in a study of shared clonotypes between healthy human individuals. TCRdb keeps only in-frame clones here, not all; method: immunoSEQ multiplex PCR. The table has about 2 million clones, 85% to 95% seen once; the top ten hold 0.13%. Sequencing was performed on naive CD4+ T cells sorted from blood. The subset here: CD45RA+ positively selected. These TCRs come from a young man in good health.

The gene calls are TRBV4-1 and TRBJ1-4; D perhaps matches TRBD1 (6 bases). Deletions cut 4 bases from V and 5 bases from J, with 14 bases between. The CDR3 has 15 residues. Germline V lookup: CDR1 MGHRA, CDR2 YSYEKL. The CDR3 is CASSLGQNQNEKLFF. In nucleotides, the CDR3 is TGCGCCAGCAGCCTCGGACAGAACCAGAATGAAAAACTGTTTTTT.

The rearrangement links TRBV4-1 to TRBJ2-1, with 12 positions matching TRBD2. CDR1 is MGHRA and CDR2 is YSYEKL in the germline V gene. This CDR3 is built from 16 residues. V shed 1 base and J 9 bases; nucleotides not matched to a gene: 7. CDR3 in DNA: TGCGCCAGCAGCCAAGCTTCCCTAGCGGGAGGGCCTGAGCAGTTCTTC. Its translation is CASSQASLAGGPEQFF.

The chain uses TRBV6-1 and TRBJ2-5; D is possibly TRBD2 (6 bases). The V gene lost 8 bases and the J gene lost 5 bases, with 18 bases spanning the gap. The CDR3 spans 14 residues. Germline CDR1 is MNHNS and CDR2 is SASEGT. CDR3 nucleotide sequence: TGTGCCAGCTCCTTCGCGGGACGGACGGAGACCCAGTACTTC. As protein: CASSFAGRTETQYF.

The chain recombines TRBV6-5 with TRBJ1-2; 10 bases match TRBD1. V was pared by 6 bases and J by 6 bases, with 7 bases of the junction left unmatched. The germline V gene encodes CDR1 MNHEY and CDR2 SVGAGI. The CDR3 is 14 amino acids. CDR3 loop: CASSNRQGADGYTF. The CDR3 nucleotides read TGTGCCAGCAGCAACAGACAGGGGGCGGATGGCTACACCTTC.

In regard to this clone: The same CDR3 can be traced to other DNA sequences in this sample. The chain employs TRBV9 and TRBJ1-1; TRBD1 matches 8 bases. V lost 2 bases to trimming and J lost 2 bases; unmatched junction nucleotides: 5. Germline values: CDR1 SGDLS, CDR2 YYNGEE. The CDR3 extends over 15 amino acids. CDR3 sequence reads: CASSVGPGGNTEAFF. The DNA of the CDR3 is TGTGCCAGCAGCGTTGGTCCAGGGGGCAACACTGAAGCTTTCTTT.

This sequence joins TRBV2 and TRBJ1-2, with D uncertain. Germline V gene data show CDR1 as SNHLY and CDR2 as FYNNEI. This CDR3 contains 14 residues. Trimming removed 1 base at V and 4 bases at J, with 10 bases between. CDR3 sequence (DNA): TGTGCCAGCAGTGAAGAGAAAGGTTCCTATGGCTACACCTTC. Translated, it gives CASSEEKGSYGYTF.

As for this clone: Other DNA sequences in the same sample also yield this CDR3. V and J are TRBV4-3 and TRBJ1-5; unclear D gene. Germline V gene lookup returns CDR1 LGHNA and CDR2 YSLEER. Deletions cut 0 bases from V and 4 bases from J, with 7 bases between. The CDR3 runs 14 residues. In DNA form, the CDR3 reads TGCGCCAGCAGCCAAGATAGAGGGAATCAGCCCCAGCATTTT. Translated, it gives CASSQDRGNQPQHF.